The 6 T cell receptor beta chains listed next were all sequenced from one sample in a study of graft-versus-host responses after intestinal transplantation. TCRdb keeps only in-frame clones here, not all; method: immunoSEQ multiplex PCR. This sample has roughly 120,000 clones, with around nine tenths found just once. No antigen is known for these receptors. The sequencing used unstimulated CD4+ T cells sorted from spleen or lymph node cells, collected before transplant. Source of these receptors: a human donor who was the organ donor for an intestinal transplant.

This clone was seen more than once but under ten times. The genes are TRBV19 and TRBJ1-3, with TRBD1 matching over 7 bases. V was clipped by 1 base and J by 2 bases; unmatched bases: 2. The germline gives CDR1 LNHDA, CDR2 SQIVND (reference sequence). The CDR3 totals 15 residues. The CDR3 region is CASSIGQGAGNTIYF. The CDR3 coding sequence is TGTGCCAGTAGTATAGGGCAGGGGGCTGGAAACACCATATATTTT.

This clone was observed once. This sequence joins TRBV29-1 and TRBJ1-3; D gene ambiguous. Trimming removed 2 bases at V and 7 bases at J, with 6 bases between. Looked up from germline, CDR1 is SQVTM and CDR2 is ANQGSEA. This CDR3 is built from 11 residues. CDR3 residues: CSVERGNTIYF. The CDR3 DNA reads as TGCAGCGTTGAACGTGGGAACACCATATATTTT.

The chain uses TRBV27 and TRBJ2-6; no firm D call. Germline V lookup: CDR1 MNHEY, CDR2 SMNVEV (reference sequence). The length of the CDR3 is 15 residues. The V gene lost 5 bases and the J gene lost 0 bases, with 8 bases spanning the gap. The CDR3 here is CASSISFSGANVLTF. CDR3 DNA sequence: TGTGCCAGCAGTATCTCTTTCTCTGGGGCCAACGTCCTGACTTTC.

The chain couples TRBV10-2 to TRBJ2-3; possibly TRBD2 for D (5 bases). The CDR3 covers 14 residues. Germline CDR1 is WSHSY and CDR2 is SAAADI. Trimming stripped 8 bases from V and 3 bases from J, with 15 bases between. This chain's CDR3 is CASARLRVTDTQYF. The CDR3 region has the DNA TGCGCCAGCGCAAGACTACGTGTGACAGATACGCAGTATTTT.

This chain joins TRBV27 and TRBJ2-3; 9 bases agree with TRBD2. This CDR3 spans 15 amino acids. Germline assignment: CDR1 MNHEY and CDR2 SMNVEV (reference sequence). Unmatched junction bases numbered 5, after V lost 2 bases and J lost 5 bases. CDR3 loop: CASSLVAGVGDTQYF. In DNA form, the CDR3 reads TGTGCCAGCAGTTTAGTAGCGGGAGTCGGAGATACGCAGTATTTT.

The rearrangement uses TRBV5-4 and TRBJ2-2; D is ambiguous. Per germline, CDR1 SGHNT and CDR2 YYREEE (reference sequence). The V and J ends lost 4 bases and 0 bases respectively, with 10 bases between them. The CDR3 extends over 15 amino acids. As DNA, the CDR3 is TGTGCCAGCAGCCTGGGCCAGTCGAACACCGGGGAGCTGTTTTTT. It translates to CASSLGQSNTGELFF. Combining the CDR3 with reference TRBV5-4 and TRBJ2-2 gives the whole variable domain ETGVTQSPTHLIKTRGQQVTLRCSSQSGHNTVSWYQQALGQGPQFIFQYYREEENGRGNFPPRFSGLQFPNYSSELNVNALELDDSALYLCASSLGQSNTGELFFGEGSRLTVL.